The entry below gives a single TCR beta chain sequence along with its context. What it recognizes is unknown. This sample is part of a study of T cells in Graves' hyperthyroidism and ophthalmopathy. The study, taken as a whole, reports: Most clonotypes expanded in the thyroid (above 0.001) were also present in blood.

Authors of the study amplified TCR beta CDR3 regions from RNA transcripts. A set of HTBI primers served as the primers for a first-round RT-PCR of the TCR CDR3. TCRdb fed the multiplex PCR reads into MiXCR, producing one record per CDR3 protein. There are hundreds of thousands of distinct CDR3 sequences in the sample; around 15% occur only once, and 18% lies in the top ten. Sample: blood. The sequence was obtained from a woman between 18 and 29 years old with Graves' hyperthyroidism.

The CDR3 protein is CASSLDQGGMISEKLFF. CDR3 sequence (DNA): TGTGCCAGCAGCTTAGATCAAGGGGGTATGATTAGTGAAAAACTGTTTTTT. V gene TRBV11-2 combines with J gene TRBJ1-4, with D tentatively TRBD1 (6 bases). CDR3 length equals 17 residues. Germline CDR1 and CDR2: SGHAT and FQNNGV. V lost 0 bases to trimming and J lost 7 bases, with 18 bases between them. Filled out from reference TRBV11-2 and TRBJ1-4, the complete variable domain reads EAGVAQSPRYKIIEKRQSVAFWCNPISGHATLYWYQQILGQGPKLLIQFQNNGVVDDSQLPKDRFSAERLKGVDSTLKIQPAKLEDSAVYLCASSLDQGGMISEKLFFGSGTQLSVL.